The 18 T cell receptor beta chains below all came from one sample that was sequenced in a study of blood T cell repertoires in COVID-19. Sequenced by immunoSEQ multiplex PCR; TCRdb stores in-frame clones only, minus some. The sample yields 95,000 to 150,000 clones, 75% to 85% seen once. The source material was peripheral blood. The source is a woman between 50 and 59 years old with acute or convalescent COVID-19.

This chain connects TRBV5-4 to TRBJ2-1; weak D call: TRBD1 (5 bases). This CDR3 contains 15 residues. The ends were cut back, 1 base at V and 2 bases at J, with 10 bases in the middle. Germline-derived CDR1 and CDR2 are SGHNT and YYREEE (reference sequence). As DNA, the CDR3 is TGTGCCAGCAGCTTGCAGGCAGGGACCTACAATGAGCAGTTCTTC. Its translation is CASSLQAGTYNEQFF.

This chain joins TRBV3-1 (or the pseudogene TRBV3-2) and TRBJ2-1, with 8 bases identical to TRBD2. Per the germline V gene, CDR1 is LGHDT and CDR2 is YNNKEL (reference sequence). This CDR3 has 15 amino acids. J gave up 7 bases and V 4 bases, and 9 bases lay outside the gene matches. The CDR3, as DNA: TGTGCCAGCAGCCTTGGCGGGACTAGTGCAAATGAGCAGTTCTTC. Translating it yields CASSLGGTSANEQFF.

The chain joins TRBV11-2 to TRBJ1-6; D is undetermined. Germline V gene sequence: CDR1 SGHAT, CDR2 FQNNGV. The V end was cut by 2 bases, the J end by 12 bases, with 14 bases between. CDR3 length: 14 residues. CDR3 nucleotide sequence: TGTGCCAGCAGCTTAAACTCCCAGGCCCAACCCCTCCACTTT. As protein: CASSLNSQAQPLHF.

This clone was counted once. This chain links TRBV7-3 with TRBJ2-3; possible D gene TRBD1, 5 bases. Germline lookup yields CDR1 SGHTA and CDR2 FQGTGA. V was shortened by 8 bases and J by 4 bases, with 16 bases between the two germline ends. This CDR3 is 14 amino acids long. The CDR3 sequence is CASARGGDPDTQYF. The CDR3 nucleotides are TGTGCCAGCGCAAGGGGTGGAGATCCAGATACGCAGTATTTT.

The chain employs TRBV2 and TRBJ2-5; D unclear. The CDR3 is 12 residues long. CDR1 and CDR2 (germline): SNHLY, FYNNEI. The V gene lost 4 bases and the J gene lost 4 bases, with 7 bases spanning the gap. The CDR3 spells CASSAAGETQYF. CDR3 bases: TGTGCCAGCAGTGCGGCAGGAGAGACCCAGTACTTC.

CDR3 DNA sequence: TGTGCCAGCAGCCCACGACAGGGTAATTCACCCCTCCACTTT. Amino acid sequence: CASSPRQGNSPLHF. The V gene is TRBV7-2, the J gene TRBJ1-6; TRBD1 matches at 7 bases. V lost 5 bases and J lost 6; bases outside the gene matches: 4. Per germline, CDR1 SGHTA and CDR2 FQGNSA. There are 14 residues in the CDR3.

This clone showed up many times. The rearrangement joins TRBV7-2 to TRBJ2-3, with D perhaps matching TRBD2 (5 bases). Trimming removed 0 bases from V and 2 bases from J, with 9 bases in between. Germline V gene lookup returns CDR1 SGHTA and CDR2 FQGNSA. CDR3 length: 15 amino acids. CDR3 sequence reads: CASSLARTPTDTQYF. DNA of the CDR3: TGTGCCAGCAGCTTAGCGCGGACTCCCACAGATACGCAGTATTTT.

V usage is TRBV7-9 and J usage is TRBJ1-5; TRBD1 might be the D (5 bases). Germline CDR1 SEHNR, CDR2 FQNEAQ (reference sequence). V was trimmed by 5 bases and J by 9 bases, leaving 14 bases between them. The CDR3 has 13 residues. As DNA, the CDR3 is TGTGCCAGCAGCCGGGACTCAGGGCGGCCCCAGCATTTT. Translating gives CASSRDSGRPQHF.

The chain employs TRBV6-2 or TRBV6-3 and TRBJ1-2; the match to TRBD1 covers 8 bases. Trimming cost V 5 bases and J 6 bases; bases outside gene matches: 5. The germline V gene has CDR1 MNHEY and CDR2 SVGEGT. CDR3 length: 13 residues. The CDR3 is CASSDRTGNGYTF. The DNA of the CDR3 is TGTGCCAGCAGTGACAGGACAGGGAATGGCTACACCTTC.

The chain uses TRBV5-4 and TRBJ1-2; TRBD1 agrees at 12 bases. CDR1 and CDR2 (germline): SGHNT, YYREEE (reference sequence). The J segment lost 6 bases and the V segment lost 4 bases, leaving 7 bases of the junction unmatched. The CDR3 loop spans 15 amino acids. The CDR3 DNA is TGTGCCAGCAGCGCCCCCGGGACAGGGGGCAATGGCTACACCTTC. Translated, it gives CASSAPGTGGNGYTF.

The gene calls are TRBV5-8 and TRBJ2-2; D call uncertain. This CDR3 has 14 residues. Trimming took 4 bases from V and 0 from J, leaving 7 bases between them. Germline CDR1 is SGHTS and CDR2 is YDEGEE. The CDR3 protein is CASSPHANTGELFF. In DNA, the CDR3 is TGTGCCAGCAGCCCACACGCGAACACCGGGGAGCTGTTTTTT.

The chain has TRBV2 and TRBJ1-1; 11 bases are shared with TRBD1. The J segment lost 4 bases and the V segment lost 5 bases, leaving 9 bases of the junction unmatched. The CDR3 extends over 16 amino acids. Germline assignment: CDR1 SNHLY and CDR2 FYNNEI. The CDR3 spells CASSSRTGGASTEAFF. CDR3 coding DNA: TGTGCCAGCAGTTCGCGGACAGGGGGCGCAAGCACTGAAGCTTTCTTT.

The chain carries TRBV27 and TRBJ2-2; maybe TRBD2 (5 bases). Germline V gene lookup returns CDR1 MNHEY and CDR2 SMNVEV (reference sequence). CDR3 size: 15 residues. Trimming stripped 3 bases from V and 8 bases from J, with 16 bases between. The CDR3 bases are TGTGCCAGCAGTTTCCGAGGACTCGCCAAAGGGGAGCTGTTTTTT. Amino acids: CASSFRGLAKGELFF.

The V and J genes are TRBV27 and TRBJ1-5, with no clear D. CDR1 MNHEY and CDR2 SMNVEV come from the germline V gene (reference sequence). V was shortened by 0 bases and J by 2 bases, with 11 bases between the two germline ends. The CDR3 sequence is 16 residues long. CDR3 region: CASSLSQMYGNQPQHF. The CDR3 DNA follows: TGTGCCAGCAGTTTATCCCAGATGTATGGCAATCAGCCCCAGCATTTT.

The table lists this clone with a few counts. The V call is TRBV19, the J call TRBJ2-7; tentative D call: TRBD2 (6 bases). With 4 bases removed from V and 0 bases from J, the gap between germline ends came to 13 bases. Germline assignment: CDR1 LNHDA and CDR2 SQIVND (reference sequence). The CDR3 is made up of 15 amino acids. CDR3 residues: CASSTRMRGSYEQYF. The CDR3 DNA reads TGTGCCAGTAGTACCCGGATGCGGGGCTCCTACGAGCAGTACTTC.

The J gene is TRBJ1-2, the V gene TRBV5-4; maybe TRBD1 (6 bases). The CDR3 runs to 14 residues. V shed 2 bases and J shed 4 bases, with 12 bases lying between them. Per germline, CDR1 SGHNT and CDR2 YYREEE (reference sequence). DNA for the CDR3: TGTGCCAGCAGCTTTGGCAGGGGAGCCTATGGCTACACCTTC. This gives the protein CASSFGRGAYGYTF.

The V and J genes are TRBV6-5 and TRBJ1-1; a weak D match, TRBD1 (6 bases). CDR1 and CDR2 from the germline V gene are MNHEY and SVGAGI. Trimming pared 2 bases from V and 10 bases from J, leaving 20 bases between. The CDR3 is made up of 15 amino acids. The CDR3 sequence: CASSYQGFDVLRAFF. The DNA for the CDR3 is TGTGCCAGCAGTTACCAGGGGTTTGATGTGTTGAGAGCTTTCTTT.

CDR3 residues: CASSPGVASSGRYEQYF. CDR3 bases: TGTGCCAGCAGCCCCGGAGTCGCGTCTAGCGGGAGGTACGAGCAGTACTTC. This sequence joins TRBV3-1 (or the pseudogene TRBV3-2) and TRBJ2-7; 11 nucleotides agree with TRBD2. Unmatched junction bases numbered 12, after V lost 4 bases and J lost 4 bases. The germline V gene encodes CDR1 LGHDT and CDR2 YNNKEL (reference sequence). The CDR3 consists of 17 residues.